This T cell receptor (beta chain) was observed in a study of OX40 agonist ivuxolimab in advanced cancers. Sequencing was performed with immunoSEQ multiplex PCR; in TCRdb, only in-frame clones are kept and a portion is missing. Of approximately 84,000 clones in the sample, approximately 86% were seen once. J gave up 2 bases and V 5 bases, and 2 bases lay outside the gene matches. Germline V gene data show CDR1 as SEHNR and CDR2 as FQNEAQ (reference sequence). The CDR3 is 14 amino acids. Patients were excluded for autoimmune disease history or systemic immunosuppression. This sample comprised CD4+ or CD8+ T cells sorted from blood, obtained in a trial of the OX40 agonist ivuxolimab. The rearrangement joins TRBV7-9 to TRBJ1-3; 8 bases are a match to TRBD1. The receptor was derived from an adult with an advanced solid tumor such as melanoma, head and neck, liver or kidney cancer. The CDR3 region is CASSKQGAGNTIYF. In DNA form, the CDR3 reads TGTGCCAGCAGCAAACAGGGGGCTGGAAACACCATATATTTT.